The entry below describes one T cell receptor beta chain. The antigen is undetermined. These data come from a study of shared clonotypes between healthy human individuals. Study as a whole: Donors had three CD4 naive, three CD4 memory, two CD8 naive and one CD8 memory plate apiece. General study findings and limits: On the whole, naive subsets had larger estimated richness than memory subsets had.

The germline CDR1 and CDR2 sequences are SGHTA and FQGNSA. The CDR3 runs 14 residues. V gave up 5 bases and J gave up 4 bases, with 14 bases separating them. Profiling relied on immunoSEQ multiplex PCR, and the TCRdb table lists in-frame clones only, not all of them. The data show some 1,400,000 clones, with about 96% seen just once and approximately 1.2% held by the top ten. Sequences were obtained from naive CD4+ T cells sorted from blood. Subset noted: CD45RA+ positively selected. The chain links TRBV7-2 to TRBJ2-5; a possible D gene is TRBD1 (5 bases). This TCR derives from a man aged 30 to 45 in good health. The CDR3 DNA follows: TGTGCCAGCAGCATGGGGCTAGGTGGAGAGACCCAGTACTTC. It codes for CASSMGLGGETQYF.